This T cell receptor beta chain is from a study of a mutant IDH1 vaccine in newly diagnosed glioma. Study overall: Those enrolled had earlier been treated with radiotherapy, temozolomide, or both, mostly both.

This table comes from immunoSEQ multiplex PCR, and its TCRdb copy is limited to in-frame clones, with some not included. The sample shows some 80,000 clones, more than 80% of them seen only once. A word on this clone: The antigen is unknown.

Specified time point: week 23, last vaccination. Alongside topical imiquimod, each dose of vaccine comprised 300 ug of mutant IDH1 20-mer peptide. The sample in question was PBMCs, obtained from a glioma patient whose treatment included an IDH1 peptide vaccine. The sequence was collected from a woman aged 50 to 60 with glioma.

CDR3 DNA sequence: TGTGCCAGTAGTCCAGGACAGGGGGCCTCCTACGAGCAGTACTTC. The encoded protein is CASSPGQGASYEQYF. The V and J genes are TRBV19 and TRBJ2-7, with 11 bases lining up with TRBD1. The CDR3 runs 15 residues. The V and J ends lost 5 bases and 0 bases, in that order; junction bases with no gene match: 3. Looked up from germline, CDR1 is LNHDA and CDR2 is SQIVND (reference sequence).